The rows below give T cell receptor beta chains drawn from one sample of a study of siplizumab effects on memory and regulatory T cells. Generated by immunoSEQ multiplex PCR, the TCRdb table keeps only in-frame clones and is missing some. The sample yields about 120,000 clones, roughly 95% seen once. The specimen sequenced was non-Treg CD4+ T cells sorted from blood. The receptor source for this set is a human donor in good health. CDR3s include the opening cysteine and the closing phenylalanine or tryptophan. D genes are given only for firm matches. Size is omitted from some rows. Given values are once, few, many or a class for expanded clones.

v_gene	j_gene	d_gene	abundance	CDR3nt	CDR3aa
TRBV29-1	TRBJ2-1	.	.	TGCAGCGTTGGCGAGCCTCTCTCCTACAATGAGCAGTTCTTC	CSVGEPLSYNEQFF
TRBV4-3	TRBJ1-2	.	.	TGCGCCAGCAGCTTCGCTGGGCAGGGAGGCTATGGCTACACCTTC	CASSFAGQGGYGYTF
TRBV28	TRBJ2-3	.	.	TGTGCCAGCAGTCCCCAGGGGATTACAGGGAGGCGGACGCAGTATTTT	CASSPQGITGRRTQYF
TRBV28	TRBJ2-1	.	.	TGTGCCAATCAGCGGGCGGGGGCGAAGTCCTACAATGAGCAGTTCTTC	CANQRAGAKSYNEQFF
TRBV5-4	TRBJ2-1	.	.	TGTGCCAGCAGCTTTTCAGTTGATGAGCAGTTCTTC	CASSFSVDEQFF
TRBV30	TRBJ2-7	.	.	TGTGCCTGGAGTGTTCAGATAGCCTACGAGCAGTACTTC	CAWSVQIAYEQYF
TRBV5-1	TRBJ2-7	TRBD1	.	TGCGCCAGCAGCTTGAATCCGGGACAGGGGATCTACGAGCAGTACTTC	CASSLNPGQGIYEQYF
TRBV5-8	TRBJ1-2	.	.	TGTGCCAGCAGCTGGGGGACCTATGGCTACACCTTC	CASSWGTYGYTF
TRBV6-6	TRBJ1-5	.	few	TGTGCCAGCAGTTATGGCGGTAATCAGCCCCAGCATTTT	CASSYGGNQPQHF
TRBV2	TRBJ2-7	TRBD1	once	TGTGCCCGAGGGGGACAGGGGGCTAACGAGCAGTACTTC	CARGGQGANEQYF
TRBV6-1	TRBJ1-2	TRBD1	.	TGTGCCAGCAGTGAAAGGGACAGGGCGGAATATGGCTACACCTTC	CASSERDRAEYGYTF
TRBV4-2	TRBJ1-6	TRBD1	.	TGTGCCAGCAGCCAGGTGACAGGGAATAATTCACCCCTCCACTTT	CASSQVTGNNSPLHF
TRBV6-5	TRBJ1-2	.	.	TGTGCCAGCAGTTACGACCCCAGGGGAAGTGGCTACACCTTC	CASSYDPRGSGYTF
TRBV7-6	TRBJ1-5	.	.	TGTGCCAGCAGCGACCCCGGGACCAGCAATCAGCCCCAGCATTTT	CASSDPGTSNQPQHF
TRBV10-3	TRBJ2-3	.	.	TGTGCCATCAGGGGGACCGTCCTTAGCACAGATACGCAGTATTTT	CAIRGTVLSTDTQYF
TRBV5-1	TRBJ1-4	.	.	TGCGCCAGTACCCTCGGGGCTAATGAAAAACTGTTTTTT	CASTLGANEKLFF
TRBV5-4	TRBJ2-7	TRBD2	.	TGTGCCCCCATGGGACTGGGCCGCGGGGGTGATTACGAGCAGTACTTC	CAPMGLGRGGDYEQYF